This T cell receptor (beta chain) was retrieved from a study of blood T cells in healthy people across ages. Whole-study context: About one barcoded beta molecule was captured per two T cells (by template switching).

A second PCR, run for about 7 to 12 cycles, used a sample-barcoded 5' primer plus a J-beta primer mix. TCRdb re-derived calls from the 5' RACE reads in MiXCR, one entry per CDR3 protein. Among fewer than 1.5 million distinct CDR3 sequences, about 43% were seen once, and the ten largest hold 7% to 9.5%. Extraction of total RNA produced a minimum of 5.5 micrograms from each sample. V lost 3 bases, J lost 6 bases, and 10 bases lay in between. There are 13 residues in the CDR3. Germline CDR1 reads SGHRS; CDR2 reads YFSETQ. Study-wide results and caveats: A roughly linear fall in TCR beta diversity per million T cells was seen with increasing age. Because donor CMV status was unknown, expanded clonotype changes were possibly confounded.

This clonotype was observed a few times. As yet, its antigen is unknown. The specimen sequenced was blood. The receptor's source is a woman younger than 35 in good health. The V call is TRBV5-1, the J call TRBJ2-1, with D perhaps matching TRBD1 (6 bases). The CDR3 DNA sequence: TGCGCCAGCAGCTGGAAAGGGGGCAATGAGCAGTTCTTC. The encoded protein is CASSWKGGNEQFF.